This T cell receptor (beta chain) derives from a study of blood T cell repertoires in COVID-19. Under the authors' procedure: Amplified reference gene primers provided the basis for estimating nucleated cell counts. The repertoire was sequenced with immunoSEQ multiplex PCR; TCRdb's copy has only in-frame clones and lacks some. V and J calls and clone size are those listed in that table; D and trimming were worked out from the DNA. This sample has a few hundred thousand clones; about 89% occur once, and the top ten carry about 0.8%. The sample holds a few counts of this clone. The junction had 13 bases not matched to a gene; V was cut back by 8 bases and J by 6 bases. CDR1 is SQVTM and CDR2 is ANQGSEA in the germline V gene. This CDR3 has 14 residues.

This receptor was identified in a young man with acute or convalescent COVID-19. Sequenced sample: peripheral blood. The genes are TRBV29-1 and TRBJ2-1, with 7 bases aligning to TRBD2. Here the CDR3 DNA reads TGCAGCACTATGTCGCCACGCGGGGGCAATGAGCAGTTCTTC. Amino acids: CSTMSPRGGNEQFF.